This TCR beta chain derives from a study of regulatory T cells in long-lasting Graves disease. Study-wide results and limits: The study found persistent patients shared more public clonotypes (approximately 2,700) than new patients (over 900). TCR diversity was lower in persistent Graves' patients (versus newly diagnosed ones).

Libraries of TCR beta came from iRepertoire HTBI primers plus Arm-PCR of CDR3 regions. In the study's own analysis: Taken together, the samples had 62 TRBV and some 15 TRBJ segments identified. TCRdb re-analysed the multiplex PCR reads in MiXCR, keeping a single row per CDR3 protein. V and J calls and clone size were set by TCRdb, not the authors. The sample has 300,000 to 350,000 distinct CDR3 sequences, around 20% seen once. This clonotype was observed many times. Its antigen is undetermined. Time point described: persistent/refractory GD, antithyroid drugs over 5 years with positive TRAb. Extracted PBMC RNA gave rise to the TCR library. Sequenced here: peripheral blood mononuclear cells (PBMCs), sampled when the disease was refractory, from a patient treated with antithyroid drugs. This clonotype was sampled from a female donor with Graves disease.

The CDR3 nucleotides are TGTGCCAGCAGTTCCTGGGGAAGTGGGGCCAACGTCCTGACTTTC. This codes for CASSSWGSGANVLTF. The chain links TRBV27 to TRBJ2-6; D call uncertain. Germline CDR1 MNHEY, CDR2 SMNVEV (reference sequence). V dropped 4 bases and J dropped 3 bases, with 10 bases sitting between them. The CDR3 has 15 amino acids.